The rows below give T cell receptor beta chains drawn from one sample of a study of technical replicates of blood from several donors. Clones were read by immunoSEQ multiplex PCR, and TCRdb kept only the in-frame ones, dropping some. The sample yields approximately 75,000 clones, approximately 94% seen once. Sequencing was done on a sample of T cells isolated from PBMCs. The receptors shown here come from a human donor in good health. CDR3s include the opening cysteine and the closing phenylalanine or tryptophan. The order of the fields is CDR3 protein, CDR3 DNA, clone size, V gene, D gene, J gene. A D gene is named only where the DNA matches it firmly. A row's size may be missing; if present it is once, few, many or a size class.

CASTGQNFYGYTF | TGTGCCAGCACGGGACAGAACTTCTATGGCTACACCTTC | . | TRBV6-5 | TRBD1 | TRBJ1-2
CASSVLSGDNEQFF | TGTGCCAGCAGCGTTTTATCAGGGGACAATGAGCAGTTCTTC | . | TRBV9 | . | TRBJ2-1
CASSIDTYRDEQFF | TGTGCCAGTAGTATAGATACATACAGGGATGAGCAGTTCTTC | . | TRBV19 | . | TRBJ2-1
CASSLGGFGVMNTEAFF | TGTGCCAGCAGTTTGGGGGGATTTGGGGTTATGAACACTGAAGCTTTCTTT | few | TRBV28 | . | TRBJ1-1
CASSYSLMNTEAFF | TGTGCCAGCAGTTACAGCCTTATGAACACTGAAGCTTTCTTT | . | TRBV6-5 | . | TRBJ1-1
CASSSRGGYTF | TGTGCCAGCAGCAGTAGGGGTGGCTACACCTTC | . | TRBV6-5 | . | TRBJ1-2
CASSVAGGEPYNEQFF | TGTGCCAGCAGCGTAGCCGGAGGGGAGCCCTACAATGAGCAGTTCTTC | . | TRBV9 | . | TRBJ2-1
CATKEAEYGYTF | TGTGCCACTAAGGAGGCAGAGTATGGCTACACCTTC | . | TRBV15 | . | TRBJ1-2
CASSLKGTIHNEQFF | TGTGCCAGCAGCCTAAAGGGGACTATCCACAATGAGCAGTTCTTC | . | TRBV9 | TRBD2 | TRBJ2-1
CAWSKGAGERYEQYF | TGTGCCTGGAGCAAAGGGGCAGGGGAGAGGTACGAGCAGTACTTC | . | TRBV30 | . | TRBJ2-7
CASSRVGGGPGETQYF | TGTGCCAGCAGCCGGGTGGGGGGTGGTCCGGGAGAGACCCAGTACTTC | . | TRBV28 | . | TRBJ2-5
CASREEETQYF | TGTGCCAGCAGGGAGGAAGAGACCCAGTACTTC | . | TRBV7-9 | . | TRBJ2-5
CASSPGRGKNTEAFF | TGTGCCAGCAGCCCCGGGCGGGGGAAGAACACTGAAGCTTTCTTT | . | TRBV11-3 | . | TRBJ1-1
CASSLPHAGLNTEAFF | TGTGCCAGCAGTTTACCCCACGCGGGCCTGAACACTGAAGCTTTCTTT | . | TRBV28 | . | TRBJ1-1
CASSLGDRGYEQYF | TGCGCCAGCAGCTTGGGGGACAGGGGCTACGAGCAGTACTTC | . | TRBV5-1 | TRBD1 | TRBJ2-7
CASSVATGGDLFSTDTQYF | TGTGCCAGCAGCGTAGCTACTGGTGGTGATCTATTTAGCACAGATACGCAGTATTTT | . | TRBV9 | . | TRBJ2-3
CASREDSLNEKLFF | TGCGCCAGCAGGGAAGACAGCCTTAATGAAAAACTGTTTTTT | . | TRBV5-1 | . | TRBJ1-4
CASQTDYTEAFF | TGTGCCAGCCAGACAGATTACACTGAAGCTTTCTTT | . | TRBV6-1 | . | TRBJ1-1
CASSPRAGNSYEQYF | TGTGCCAGCTCACCAAGGGCAGGGAACTCCTACGAGCAGTACTTC | once | TRBV18 | . | TRBJ2-7
CASSFHQNTQYF | TGTGCCAGCAGTTTTCATCAGAATACGCAGTATTTT | . | TRBV28 | . | TRBJ2-3
CASSPITGDTEAFF | TGTGCCAGCAGCCCCATAACAGGGGACACTGAAGCTTTCTTT | . | TRBV7-3 | TRBD1 | TRBJ1-1
CASSEQGTEQFF | TGTGCCAGCAGCGAACAGGGTACTGAGCAGTTCTTC | . | TRBV9 | . | TRBJ2-1
CSVYRGNTIYF | TGCAGCGTATACAGAGGAAACACCATATATTTT | . | TRBV29-1 | . | TRBJ1-3
CASSKKRAPLESSYNEQFF | TGTGCCAGCAGCAAGAAGCGGGCCCCCCTCGAGAGCTCCTACAATGAGCAGTTCTTC | . | TRBV9 | . | TRBJ2-1
CASSSEDRMRHEQFF | TGTGCCAGCAGCTCCGAGGACAGGATGCGGCATGAGCAGTTCTTC | . | TRBV11-3 | TRBD1 | TRBJ2-1
CASSVGGDSNQPQHF | TGTGCCAGCAGCGTAGGGGGGGACAGCAATCAGCCCCAGCATTTT | . | TRBV9 | . | TRBJ1-5
CASSLTPSDRAGANVLTF | TGTGCCAGCAGCTTAACACCGTCGGACAGGGCTGGGGCCAACGTCCTGACTTTC | . | TRBV7-3 | TRBD1 | TRBJ2-6
CASSSGGRWEQYF | TGTGCCAGCAGCTCGGGGGGGAGGTGGGAGCAGTACTTC | . | TRBV11-2 | TRBD2 | TRBJ2-7